Following are 3 T cell receptor beta chains from one sample sequenced in a study of shared clonotypes between healthy human individuals. TCRdb keeps only in-frame clones here, not all; method: immunoSEQ multiplex PCR. The table has approximately 2.5 million clones, 93% seen once. The material sequenced was naive CD4+ T cells from PBMCs. Documented subset: CD45RA+ positively selected. Every receptor here comes from a man aged 18 to 30 in good health. Some clones in this sample may be carry-over from other donors' samples.

This clone was seen a single time. CDR3 nucleotide sequence: TGCAGCGTTGTACACCCGAGCTCCTACGAGCAGTACTTC. It translates to CSVVHPSSYEQYF. V and J are TRBV29-1 and TRBJ2-7; D uncertain. Germline-derived CDR1 and CDR2 are SQVTM and ANQGSEA. V lost 4 bases, J lost 0 bases, and 10 bases lay in between. This CDR3 comprises 13 residues.

Comments on this clone: At one boundary the junction diverges from the germline segment, which might be a read error. The chain combines TRBV5-6 with TRBJ1-2; D gene uncertain. This CDR3 is built from 13 residues. The V gene's germline CDR1 is SGHDT and CDR2 YYEEEE. The CDR3 region is CASSFPANYAYTF. The CDR3 DNA reads as TGTGCCAGCAGCTTTCCAGCGAACTATGCCTACACCTTC. Variable domain in full (rest from reference TRBV5-6 and TRBJ1-2): DAGVTQSPTHLIKTRGQQVTLRCSPKSGHDTVSWYQQALGQGPQFIFQYYEEEERQRGNFPDRFSGHQFPNYSSELNVNALLLGDSALYLCASSFPANYAYTFGSGTRLTVV.

V usage is TRBV10-3 and J usage is TRBJ2-7, with TRBD1 matching over 8 bases. V shed 3 bases, J shed 5 bases, and the junction held 9 bases outside the gene matches. Germline loops: CDR1 ENHRY, CDR2 SYGVKD. CDR3 size: 15 residues. The CDR3, as DNA: TGTGCCATCAGTGAAGGACAGGGAAGAGGCGACGAGCAGTACTTC. Its translation is CAISEGQGRGDEQYF.